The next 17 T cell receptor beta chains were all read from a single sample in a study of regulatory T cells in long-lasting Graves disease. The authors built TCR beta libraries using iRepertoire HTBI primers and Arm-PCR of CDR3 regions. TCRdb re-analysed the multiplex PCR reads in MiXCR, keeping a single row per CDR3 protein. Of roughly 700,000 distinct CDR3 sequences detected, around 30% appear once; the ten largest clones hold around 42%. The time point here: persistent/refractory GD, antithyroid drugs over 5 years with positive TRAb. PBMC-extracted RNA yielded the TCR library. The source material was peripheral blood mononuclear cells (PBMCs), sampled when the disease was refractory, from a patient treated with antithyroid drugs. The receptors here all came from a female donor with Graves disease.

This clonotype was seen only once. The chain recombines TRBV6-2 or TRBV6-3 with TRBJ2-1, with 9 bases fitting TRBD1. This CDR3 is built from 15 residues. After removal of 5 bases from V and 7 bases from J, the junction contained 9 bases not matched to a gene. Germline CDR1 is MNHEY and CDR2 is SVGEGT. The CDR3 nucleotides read TGTGCCAGCAGTGAACGAGACAGGGGGAAAAATGAGCAGTTCTTC. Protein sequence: CASSERDRGKNEQFF.

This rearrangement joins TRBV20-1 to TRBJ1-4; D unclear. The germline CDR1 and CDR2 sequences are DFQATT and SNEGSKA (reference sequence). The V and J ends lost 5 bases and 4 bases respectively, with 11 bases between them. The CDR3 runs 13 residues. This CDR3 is CSARQSGNEKLFF. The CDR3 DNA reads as TGCAGTGCTCGACAATCCGGTAATGAAAAACTGTTTTTT.

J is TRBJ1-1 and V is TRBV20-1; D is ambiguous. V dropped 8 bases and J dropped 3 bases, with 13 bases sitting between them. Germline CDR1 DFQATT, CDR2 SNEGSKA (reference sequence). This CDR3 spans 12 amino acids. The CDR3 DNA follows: TGCAGTCTAAGAGACCCCGACACTGAAGCTTTCTTT. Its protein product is CSLRDPDTEAFF.

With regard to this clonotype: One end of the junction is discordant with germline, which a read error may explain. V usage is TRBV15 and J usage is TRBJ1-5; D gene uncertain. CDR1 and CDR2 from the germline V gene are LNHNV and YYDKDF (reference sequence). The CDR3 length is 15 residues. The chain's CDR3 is CATSGELLVDQPQHF. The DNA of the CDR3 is TGTGCCACCAGCGGAGAGCTCCTAGTGGATCAGCCCCAGCATTTT.

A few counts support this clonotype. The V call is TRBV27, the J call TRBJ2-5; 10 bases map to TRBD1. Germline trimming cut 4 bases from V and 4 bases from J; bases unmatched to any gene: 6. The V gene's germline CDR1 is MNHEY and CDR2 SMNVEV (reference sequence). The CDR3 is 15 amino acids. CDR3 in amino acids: CASSSWGQGRETQYF. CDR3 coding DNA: TGTGCCAGCAGTTCCTGGGGACAGGGGAGAGAGACCCAGTACTTC.

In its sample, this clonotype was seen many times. Here the CDR3 reads CASSERGTSGSSSYEQYF. CDR3 DNA sequence: TGTGCCAGCAGTGAAAGGGGGACTAGCGGGAGCAGTTCCTACGAGCAGTACTTC. The chain carries TRBV2 and TRBJ2-7; 14 bases line up with TRBD2. V lost 2 bases and J lost 1; bases outside the gene matches: 7. The CDR3 runs to 18 residues. CDR1 SNHLY and CDR2 FYNNEI come from the germline V gene.

As DNA, the CDR3 is TGTGCCAGCAGCCCAAGGGGTATATCTGGAAACACCATATATTTT. Protein sequence: CASSPRGISGNTIYF. The chain employs TRBV9 and TRBJ1-3; weak D call: TRBD1 (5 bases). Germline V CDR1 and CDR2: SGDLS, YYNGEE. V lost 4 bases and J 1 base, leaving 12 bases between the germline ends. The CDR3 extends over 15 amino acids.

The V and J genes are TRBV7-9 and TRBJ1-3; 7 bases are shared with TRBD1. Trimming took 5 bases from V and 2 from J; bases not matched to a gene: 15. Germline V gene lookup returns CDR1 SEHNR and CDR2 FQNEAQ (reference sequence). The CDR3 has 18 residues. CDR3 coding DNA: TGTGCCAGCAGCATCTACCTCCGAACAGGGGTCGCTGGAAACACCATATATTTT. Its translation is CASSIYLRTGVAGNTIYF.

The CDR3 region is CSARFGQTEAFF. The CDR3 region has the DNA TGCAGTGCTCGATTCGGACAGACGGAAGCTTTCTTT. This chain uses TRBV20-1 with TRBJ1-1; D might be TRBD1 (6 bases). The CDR3 has 12 amino acids. V lost 5 bases to trimming and J lost 8 bases, with 15 bases between them. CDR1 is DFQATT, CDR2 SNEGSKA, per germline (reference sequence).

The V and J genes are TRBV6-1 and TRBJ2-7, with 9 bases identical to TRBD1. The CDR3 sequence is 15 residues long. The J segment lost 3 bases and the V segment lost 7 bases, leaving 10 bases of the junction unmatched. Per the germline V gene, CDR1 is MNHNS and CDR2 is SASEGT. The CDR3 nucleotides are TGTGCCAGCAAGGAATCGGGGGACAGGGTCTACGAGCAGTACTTC. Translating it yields CASKESGDRVYEQYF.

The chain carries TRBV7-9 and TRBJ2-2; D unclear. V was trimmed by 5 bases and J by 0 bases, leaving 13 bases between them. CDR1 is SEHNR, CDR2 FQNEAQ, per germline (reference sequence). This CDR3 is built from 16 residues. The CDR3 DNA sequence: TGTGCCAGCAGCCGGTGGGGTCTATCGAACACCGGGGAGCTGTTTTTT. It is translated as CASSRWGLSNTGELFF.

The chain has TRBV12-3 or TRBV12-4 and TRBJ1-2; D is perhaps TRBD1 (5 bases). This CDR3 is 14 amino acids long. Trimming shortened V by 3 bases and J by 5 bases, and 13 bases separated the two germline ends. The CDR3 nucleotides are TGTGCCAGCAGTTTGGTCCCGGGGGTTTATGGCTACACCTTC. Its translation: CASSLVPGVYGYTF.

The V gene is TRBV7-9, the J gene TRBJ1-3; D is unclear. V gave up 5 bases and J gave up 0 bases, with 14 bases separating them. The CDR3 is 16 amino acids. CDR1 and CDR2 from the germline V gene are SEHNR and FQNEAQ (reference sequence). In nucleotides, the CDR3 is TGTGCCAGCAGCCCTCGAAGTGTGACCTCTGGAAACACCATATATTTT. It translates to CASSPRSVTSGNTIYF.

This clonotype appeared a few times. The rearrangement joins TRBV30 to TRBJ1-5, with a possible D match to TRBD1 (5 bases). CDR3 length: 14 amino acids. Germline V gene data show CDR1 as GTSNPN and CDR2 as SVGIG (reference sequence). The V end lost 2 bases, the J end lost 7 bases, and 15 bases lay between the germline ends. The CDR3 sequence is CAWSPGSLIQPQHF. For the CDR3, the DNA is TGTGCCTGGAGTCCAGGGTCCCTTATCCAGCCCCAGCATTTT.

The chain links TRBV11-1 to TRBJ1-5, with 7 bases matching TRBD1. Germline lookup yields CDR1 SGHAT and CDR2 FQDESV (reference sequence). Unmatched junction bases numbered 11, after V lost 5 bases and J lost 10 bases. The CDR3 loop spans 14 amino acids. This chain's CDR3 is CASSAGTAGSPQHF. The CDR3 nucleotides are TGTGCCAGCAGCGCCGGGACAGCAGGTAGTCCCCAGCATTTT.

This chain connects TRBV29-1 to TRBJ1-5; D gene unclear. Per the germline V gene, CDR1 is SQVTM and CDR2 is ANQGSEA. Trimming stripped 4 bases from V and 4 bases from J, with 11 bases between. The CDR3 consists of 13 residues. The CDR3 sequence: CSVVGQPNQPQHF. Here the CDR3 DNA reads TGCAGCGTTGTCGGCCAGCCGAATCAGCCCCAGCATTTT.

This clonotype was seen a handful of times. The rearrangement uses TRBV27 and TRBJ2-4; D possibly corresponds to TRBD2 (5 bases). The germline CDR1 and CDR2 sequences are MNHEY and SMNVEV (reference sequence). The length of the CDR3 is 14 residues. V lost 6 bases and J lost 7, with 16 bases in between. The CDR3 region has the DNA TGTGCCAGCAGCCAAGGGTCCGGACTTAACATTCAGTACTTC. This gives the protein CASSQGSGLNIQYF.